Below, 29 T cell receptor beta chains from the same sample are listed, as sequenced in a study of T cell responses to AZD1222 COVID-19 vaccine. The method was immunoSEQ multiplex PCR; TCRdb's version includes in-frame clones alone and lacks a portion of them. The top ten hold approximately 6.2% of the sample, which has 90,000 to 150,000 clones, about 85% seen once. The sample in question was peripheral blood, obtained on day 0 of AZD1222 vaccination. These receptors all stem from an adult in good health.

Details on this clone: The same CDR3 arises from other DNA sequences in this sample as well. The J gene is TRBJ1-5, the V gene TRBV29-1, with D tentatively TRBD1 (5 bases). The CDR3 consists of 12 residues. Between the trimmed V and J ends, which lost 4 bases and 4 bases, there was a span of 8 bases. Germline V lookup: CDR1 SQVTM, CDR2 ANQGSEA. This CDR3 is CSVGGGNQPQHF. DNA for the CDR3: TGCAGCGTTGGTGGGGGAAATCAGCCCCAGCATTTT.

The V and J genes are TRBV5-6 and TRBJ1-5; a weak D match, TRBD1 (5 bases). Trimming cost V 4 bases and J 0 bases, with 8 bases left between them. Germline lookup yields CDR1 SGHDT and CDR2 YYEEEE. The CDR3 is made up of 14 amino acids. CDR3: CASSNRYSNQPQHF. The CDR3 DNA is TGTGCCAGCAGCAACAGGTATAGCAATCAGCCCCAGCATTTT.

A single count supports this clone. The chain has TRBV4-2 and TRBJ2-7; 11 bases agree with TRBD2. CDR1 is LGHNA, CDR2 YNFKEQ, per germline. This CDR3 has 16 amino acids. J gave up 4 bases and V 3 bases, and 8 bases lay outside the gene matches. The CDR3 DNA follows: TGTGCCAGCAGCCAGGCCGGGGGACTAGCGGCTTACGAGCAGTACTTC. It yields the protein CASSQAGGLAAYEQYF.

This chain uses TRBV6-5 with TRBJ2-7, with D perhaps being TRBD1 or TRBD2 (6 bases each). The CDR3 loop spans 14 amino acids. The V gene lost 2 bases and the J gene lost 6 bases, with 14 bases spanning the gap. Germline loops: CDR1 MNHEY, CDR2 SVGAGI. This CDR3 is CASSYDGGRSEQYF. As DNA, the CDR3 is TGTGCCAGCAGTTACGATGGGGGGCGGAGCGAGCAGTACTTC.

The gene calls are TRBV2 and TRBJ2-1; tentatively, D is TRBD1 (6 bases). Trimming removed 5 bases at V and 4 bases at J, with 12 bases between. Germline CDR1 is SNHLY and CDR2 is FYNNEI. This CDR3 region has 14 residues. This CDR3 is CASSWGHQYNEQFF. The CDR3 DNA reads TGTGCCAGCAGTTGGGGACATCAATACAATGAGCAGTTCTTC.

CDR3 nucleotide sequence: TGTGCCAGTAGTTCCAATCCGGCGCCGTCGCCCCAGCATTTT. This gives the protein CASSSNPAPSPQHF. The V and J genes are TRBV19 and TRBJ1-5; no firm D call. V lost 5 bases and J lost 9, with 17 bases in between. This CDR3 comprises 14 residues. CDR1 LNHDA and CDR2 SQIVND come from the germline V gene (reference sequence).

This clone appeared once. V gene TRBV7-3 combines with J gene TRBJ2-5; a possible D gene is TRBD1 (6 bases). V shed 5 bases and J shed 1 base, with 14 bases lying between them. Germline CDR1 is SGHTA and CDR2 is FQGTGA. The CDR3 consists of 15 residues. The CDR3 region is CASSPRGSFQETQYF. The CDR3 nucleotides read TGTGCCAGCAGCCCTAGGGGGTCCTTCCAAGAGACCCAGTACTTC. Looking up the rest from reference TRBV7-3 and TRBJ2-5 gives the full variable domain: GAGVSQTPSNKVTEKGKYVELRCDPISGHTALYWYRQSLGQGPEFLIYFQGTGAADDSGLPNDRFFAVRPEGSVSTLKIQRTERGDSAVYLCASSPRGSFQETQYFGPGTRLLVL.

V is TRBV6-5 and J is TRBJ2-7; D may correspond to TRBD1 or TRBD2 (6 bases each). Trimming took 8 bases from V and 3 from J, leaving 14 bases between them. The germline V gene has CDR1 MNHEY and CDR2 SVGAGI. CDR3 length: 13 residues. Here the CDR3 DNA reads TGTGCCAGCCTGGTGGGGGGCAGCTACGAGCAGTACTTC. Its protein product is CASLVGGSYEQYF.

The chain recombines TRBV27 with TRBJ2-7, with 10 bases fitting TRBD1. CDR3 size: 21 residues. Trimming at V came to 4 bases and at J to 3 bases, leaving 24 bases not matched to a gene. From germline, CDR1 is MNHEY and CDR2 SMNVEV (reference sequence). The CDR3 here is CASSSSGGRGQGIFPDYEQYF. The DNA of the CDR3 is TGTGCCAGCAGTTCCTCTGGGGGGAGGGGACAGGGGATTTTTCCGGACTACGAGCAGTACTTC.

The V and J genes are TRBV15 and TRBJ1-2; TRBD1 matches at 10 bases. This CDR3 has 14 amino acids. The germline V gene has CDR1 LNHNV and CDR2 YYDKDF (reference sequence). Trimming took 5 bases from V and 6 from J; bases not matched to a gene: 6. The CDR3 DNA follows: TGTGCCACCAGCTCCTCCGGGACAGGGGATGGCTACACCTTC. Amino acid sequence: CATSSSGTGDGYTF.

This rearrangement joins TRBV6-2 or TRBV6-3 to TRBJ2-2; D perhaps matches TRBD1 (5 bases). V dropped 6 bases and J dropped 4 bases, with 18 bases sitting between them. The CDR3 runs to 16 residues. In germline, CDR1 is MNHEY, CDR2 SVGEGT. The CDR3 is CASSPGQVSFTGELFF. The CDR3 nucleotides are TGTGCCAGCAGCCCTGGACAAGTGTCTTTCACCGGGGAGCTGTTTTTT.

This clone appeared a few times. This chain uses TRBV6-5 with TRBJ2-2; no clear D. With 7 bases removed from V and 1 base from J, the gap between germline ends came to 10 bases. Germline lookup yields CDR1 MNHEY and CDR2 SVGAGI. The CDR3 loop spans 14 amino acids. CDR3 coding DNA: TGTGCCAGCACAAAAAACAGGAACACCGGGGAGCTGTTTTTT. Residues: CASTKNRNTGELFF.

The rearrangement joins TRBV28 to TRBJ1-3; D ambiguous. Per the germline V gene, CDR1 is MDHEN and CDR2 is SYDVKM. The V gene lost 9 bases and the J gene lost 1 base, with 19 bases spanning the gap. This CDR3 contains 16 residues. The CDR3 DNA is TGTGCCAGTAGAGGGATTGTGGGTTTGTCTGGAAACACCATATATTTT. Its translation: CASRGIVGLSGNTIYF. Supplemented by reference TRBV28 and TRBJ1-3, the full variable domain reads DVKVTQSSRYLVKRTGEKVFLECVQDMDHENMFWYRQDPGLGLRLIYFSYDVKMKEKGDIPEGYSVSREKKERFSLILESASTNQTSMYLCASRGIVGLSGNTIYFGEGSWLTVV.

The chain combines TRBV4-2 with TRBJ2-2; no reliable D call. Per germline, CDR1 LGHNA and CDR2 YNFKEQ. Trimming removed 0 bases at V and 3 bases at J, with 14 bases between. The CDR3 loop spans 17 amino acids. The CDR3 DNA reads TGTGCCAGCAGCCAAGATAGGATAGGCAGCCACACCGGGGAGCTGTTTTTT. Translating gives CASSQDRIGSHTGELFF.

The J gene is TRBJ2-2, the V gene TRBV24-1, with D unclear. The CDR3 length is 12 residues. Germline V gives CDR1 KGHDR, CDR2 SFDVKD. Trimming left V 6 bases short and J 5 bases short, with 6 bases between. The CDR3 bases are TGTGCCACCAGTAGGCTGACCGGGGAGCTGTTTTTT. This translates into CATSRLTGELFF.

This rearrangement joins TRBV7-2 to TRBJ1-5, with 8 bases that match TRBD1. This CDR3 has 16 amino acids. The trim removed 5 bases at V and 6 bases at J, leaving 12 bases unmatched. CDR1 and CDR2 (germline): SGHTA, FQGNSA. The CDR3 sequence: CASSPETGATIQPQHF. The CDR3 DNA reads as TGTGCCAGCAGCCCGGAGACAGGGGCGACCATTCAGCCCCAGCATTTT.

The gene calls are TRBV27 and TRBJ2-1; D may be TRBD2 (5 bases). Per germline, CDR1 MNHEY and CDR2 SMNVEV (reference sequence). Trimming shortened V by 5 bases and J by 4 bases, and 15 bases separated the two germline ends. The length of the CDR3 is 15 residues. Here the CDR3 DNA reads TGTGCCAGCAGTCCTGAGGGAACCCCTTACAATGAGCAGTTCTTC. Its protein is CASSPEGTPYNEQFF.

The V and J genes are TRBV4-1 and TRBJ1-6; D uncertain. V was clipped by 0 bases and J by 9 bases, with 12 bases between them. The CDR3 has 15 residues. The V gene's germline CDR1 is MGHRA and CDR2 YSYEKL. The CDR3 coding sequence is TGCGCCAGCAGCCAAGATCCCACGCCGGGTTCACCCCTCCACTTT. The encoded protein is CASSQDPTPGSPLHF.

The genes are TRBV18 and TRBJ1-6; D gene ambiguous. Trimming removed 3 bases at V and 7 bases at J, with 16 bases between. Per the germline V gene, CDR1 is KGHSH and CDR2 is LQKENI. This CDR3 is 16 amino acids long. In DNA, the CDR3 is TGTGCCAGCTCACCCAGTATCGGACGACTAAATTCACCCCTCCACTTT. This translates into CASSPSIGRLNSPLHF.

V and J are TRBV28 and TRBJ1-5; D is possibly TRBD1 (6 bases). Germline V lookup: CDR1 MDHEN, CDR2 SYDVKM. The CDR3 consists of 16 residues. Trimming shortened V by 4 bases and J by 3 bases, and 16 bases separated the two germline ends. In DNA, the CDR3 is TGTGCCAGCAGTTCCCTTAGGACAGATCTCAATCAGCCCCAGCATTTT. This codes for CASSSLRTDLNQPQHF.

This clone was counted many times. CDR3 in amino acids: CASSLGTGRETQYF. CDR3 in DNA: TGTGCCAGCAGCTTAGGGACAGGGAGGGAGACCCAGTACTTC. The chain carries TRBV7-9 and TRBJ2-5; TRBD1 matches at 8 bases. This CDR3 spans 14 amino acids. From germline, CDR1 is SEHNR and CDR2 FQNEAQ (reference sequence). After removal of 1 base from V and 5 bases from J, the junction contained 3 bases not matched to a gene.

The chain combines TRBV7-9 with TRBJ1-1; D may be TRBD1 (6 bases). This CDR3 has 17 amino acids. Germline-derived CDR1 and CDR2 are SEHNR and FQNEAQ (reference sequence). The V end lost 5 bases, the J end lost 1 base, and 20 bases lay between the germline ends. CDR3 nucleotides: TGTGCCAGCAGCCTACCGGAGGGGGTGAGCCCGAACACTGAAGCTTTCTTT. Protein sequence: CASSLPEGVSPNTEAFF.

The chain joins TRBV5-4 to TRBJ1-2; possible D gene TRBD1, 6 bases. Germline V lookup: CDR1 SGHNT, CDR2 YYREEE (reference sequence). The V end was cut by 4 bases, the J end by 5 bases, with 21 bases between. The CDR3 is 16 amino acids. CDR3 nucleotide sequence: TGTGCCAGCAGCCGAGGCGCAGGGGCAGAGAGTTATGGCTACACCTTC. As protein: CASSRGAGAESYGYTF.

The chain is built from TRBV3-1 (or the pseudogene TRBV3-2) and TRBJ2-5; D might be TRBD1 (6 bases). CDR1 and CDR2 (germline): LGHDT, YNNKEL (reference sequence). The CDR3 runs to 14 residues. Trimming pared 1 base from V and 6 bases from J, leaving 12 bases between. The CDR3 DNA reads TGTGCCAGCAGCCAAGTGTCCAGGGGCCAGACCCAGTACTTC. The encoded protein is CASSQVSRGQTQYF.

The chain recombines TRBV2 with TRBJ1-5, with D tentatively TRBD1 (5 bases). V was clipped by 4 bases and J by 7 bases, with 14 bases between them. This CDR3 is 14 amino acids long. Germline CDR1 is SNHLY and CDR2 is FYNNEI. CDR3 bases: TGTGCCAGCAGTGTTTCGGGGCTGTGGCAGCCCCAGCATTTT. Translated: CASSVSGLWQPQHF.

The chain employs TRBV9 and TRBJ2-1; maybe TRBD1 (6 bases). The CDR3 length is 15 residues. Germline loops: CDR1 SGDLS, CDR2 YYNGEE. With 3 bases removed from V and 7 bases from J, the gap between germline ends came to 17 bases. As DNA, the CDR3 is TGTGCCAGCAGCGCAGGGGCAGGAAGATCTAATGAGCAGTTCTTC. This codes for CASSAGAGRSNEQFF. Full variable domain (rest looked up from reference TRBV9 and TRBJ2-1): DSGVTQTPKHLITATGQRVTLRCSPRSGDLSVYWYQQSLDQGLQFLIQYYNGEERAKGNILERFSAQQFPDLHSELNLSSLELGDSALYFCASSAGAGRSNEQFFGPGTRLTVL.

Note on this clone: The same CDR3 can be traced to other DNA sequences in this sample. The chain uses TRBV7-3 and TRBJ2-3; D may be TRBD2 (7 bases). V lost 0 bases, J lost 3 bases, and 10 bases lay in between. Germline V gene lookup returns CDR1 SGHTA and CDR2 FQGTGA. This CDR3 is built from 15 residues. The CDR3 DNA is TGTGCCAGCAGCTTAACGGGGGGGCGGACAGATACGCAGTATTTT. Translated: CASSLTGGRTDTQYF.

The rearrangement links TRBV28 to TRBJ1-2; D gene unclear. Deletions cut 10 bases from V and 4 bases from J, with 19 bases between. Germline-derived CDR1 and CDR2 are MDHEN and SYDVKM. The CDR3 is made up of 14 amino acids. This chain's CDR3 is CATGLQRAAYGYTF. CDR3 nucleotides: TGTGCCACCGGACTACAGAGGGCGGCCTATGGCTACACCTTC.

The rearrangement joins TRBV7-2 to TRBJ1-2; D gene ambiguous. CDR1 SGHTA and CDR2 FQGNSA come from the germline V gene. The CDR3 is 13 amino acids. V shed 1 base and J shed 8 bases, with 11 bases lying between them. In DNA form, the CDR3 reads TGTGCCAGCAGCTTAGTGCCCCTAGGCGGCTACACCTTC. Its translation: CASSLVPLGGYTF. Looking up the rest from reference TRBV7-2 and TRBJ1-2 gives the full variable domain: GAGVSQSPSNKVTEKGKDVELRCDPISGHTALYWYRQSLGQGLEFLIYFQGNSAPDKSGLPSDRFSAERTGGSVSTLTIQRTQQEDSAVYLCASSLVPLGGYTFGSGTRLTVV.